This T cell receptor beta chain was identified in a study of T cells in women clearing cervical HPV infection. The overall study: Cases: HPV16-related CIN3 or worse on histology, 2 invasive cancers.

TCRdb keeps only in-frame clones here, not all; method: immunoSEQ multiplex PCR. The sample is made up of approximately 39,000 clones, and the top ten hold about 1.8% of it. Turning to this clone: What it binds is unknown. Coverage ceases 3 residues before the CDR3 finishes, and the germline J gene fills in the end.

V was pared by 4 bases and J by 6 bases, with 6 bases of the junction left unmatched. Germline V CDR1 and CDR2: SGHNT, YYREEE (reference sequence). This CDR3 has 13 residues. Points from the study as a whole: Richness differences could reflect unmeasured T-cell content per sample. Repertoire richness, not evenness, was significantly elevated in CIN3+ cases versus controls.

Each participant carried one incident cervical HPV16 infection only. Sequenced input: blood buffy coat. The chain carries TRBV5-4 and TRBJ1-2, with 7 bases fitting TRBD1. The clonotype was recovered from a woman aged 18 to 69 with a cervical HPV16 infection that either progressed to CIN3+ or cleared (not recorded which). CDR3 sequence reads: CASSLQGKDGYTF. The CDR3 DNA, read in part, is TGTGCCAGCAGCCTACAGGGGAAGGATGGC.